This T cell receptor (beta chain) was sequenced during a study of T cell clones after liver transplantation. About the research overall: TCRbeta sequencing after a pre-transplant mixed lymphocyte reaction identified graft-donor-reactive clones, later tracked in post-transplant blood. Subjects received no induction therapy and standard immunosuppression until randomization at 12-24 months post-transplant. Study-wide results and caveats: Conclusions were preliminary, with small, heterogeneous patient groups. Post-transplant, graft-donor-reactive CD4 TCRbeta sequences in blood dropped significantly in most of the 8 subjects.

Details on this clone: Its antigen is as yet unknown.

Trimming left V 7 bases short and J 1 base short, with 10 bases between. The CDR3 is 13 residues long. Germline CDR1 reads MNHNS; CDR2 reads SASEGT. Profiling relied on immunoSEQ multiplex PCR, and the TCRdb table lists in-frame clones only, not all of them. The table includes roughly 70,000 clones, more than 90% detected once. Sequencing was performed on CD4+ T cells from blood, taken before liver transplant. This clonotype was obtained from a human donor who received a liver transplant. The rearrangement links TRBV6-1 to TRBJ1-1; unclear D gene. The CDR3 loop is CASTPIANTEAFF. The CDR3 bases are TGTGCCAGCACCCCCATAGCGAACACTGAAGCTTTCTTT.